This TCR beta chain was sequenced during a study of blood T cells in healthy people across ages. Study-level results: Among T cells, TCR beta diversity per million cells dropped roughly linearly as age rose. Without sorted subsets, naive and antigen-experienced compartments could not be conclusively compared.

A word on this clonotype: Its target is not known.

The authors drew roughly 9.8 milliliters of peripheral blood from each donor. Together with a sample-barcoded 5' primer, a J-beta primer mix was included in a second PCR lasting about 7 to 11 cycles. A single record per CDR3 protein comes from TCRdb applying MiXCR to the 5' RACE reads. Of hundreds of thousands of distinct CDR3 sequences in the sample, roughly three fifths were seen once. This CDR3 is 13 amino acids long. Germline CDR1 reads PRHDT; CDR2 reads FYEKMQ (reference sequence). The V segment lost 1 base and the J segment 13 bases; nucleotides outside the gene matches: 4. The sequenced material came from blood. The origin of this receptor is a middle-aged man in good health. The genes are TRBV13 and TRBJ2-1; 10 nucleotides agree with TRBD1. The DNA for the CDR3 is TGTGCCAGCAGCTTAGAGGGGACAGGGGAACAGTTCTTC. Translation gives CASSLEGTGEQFF.